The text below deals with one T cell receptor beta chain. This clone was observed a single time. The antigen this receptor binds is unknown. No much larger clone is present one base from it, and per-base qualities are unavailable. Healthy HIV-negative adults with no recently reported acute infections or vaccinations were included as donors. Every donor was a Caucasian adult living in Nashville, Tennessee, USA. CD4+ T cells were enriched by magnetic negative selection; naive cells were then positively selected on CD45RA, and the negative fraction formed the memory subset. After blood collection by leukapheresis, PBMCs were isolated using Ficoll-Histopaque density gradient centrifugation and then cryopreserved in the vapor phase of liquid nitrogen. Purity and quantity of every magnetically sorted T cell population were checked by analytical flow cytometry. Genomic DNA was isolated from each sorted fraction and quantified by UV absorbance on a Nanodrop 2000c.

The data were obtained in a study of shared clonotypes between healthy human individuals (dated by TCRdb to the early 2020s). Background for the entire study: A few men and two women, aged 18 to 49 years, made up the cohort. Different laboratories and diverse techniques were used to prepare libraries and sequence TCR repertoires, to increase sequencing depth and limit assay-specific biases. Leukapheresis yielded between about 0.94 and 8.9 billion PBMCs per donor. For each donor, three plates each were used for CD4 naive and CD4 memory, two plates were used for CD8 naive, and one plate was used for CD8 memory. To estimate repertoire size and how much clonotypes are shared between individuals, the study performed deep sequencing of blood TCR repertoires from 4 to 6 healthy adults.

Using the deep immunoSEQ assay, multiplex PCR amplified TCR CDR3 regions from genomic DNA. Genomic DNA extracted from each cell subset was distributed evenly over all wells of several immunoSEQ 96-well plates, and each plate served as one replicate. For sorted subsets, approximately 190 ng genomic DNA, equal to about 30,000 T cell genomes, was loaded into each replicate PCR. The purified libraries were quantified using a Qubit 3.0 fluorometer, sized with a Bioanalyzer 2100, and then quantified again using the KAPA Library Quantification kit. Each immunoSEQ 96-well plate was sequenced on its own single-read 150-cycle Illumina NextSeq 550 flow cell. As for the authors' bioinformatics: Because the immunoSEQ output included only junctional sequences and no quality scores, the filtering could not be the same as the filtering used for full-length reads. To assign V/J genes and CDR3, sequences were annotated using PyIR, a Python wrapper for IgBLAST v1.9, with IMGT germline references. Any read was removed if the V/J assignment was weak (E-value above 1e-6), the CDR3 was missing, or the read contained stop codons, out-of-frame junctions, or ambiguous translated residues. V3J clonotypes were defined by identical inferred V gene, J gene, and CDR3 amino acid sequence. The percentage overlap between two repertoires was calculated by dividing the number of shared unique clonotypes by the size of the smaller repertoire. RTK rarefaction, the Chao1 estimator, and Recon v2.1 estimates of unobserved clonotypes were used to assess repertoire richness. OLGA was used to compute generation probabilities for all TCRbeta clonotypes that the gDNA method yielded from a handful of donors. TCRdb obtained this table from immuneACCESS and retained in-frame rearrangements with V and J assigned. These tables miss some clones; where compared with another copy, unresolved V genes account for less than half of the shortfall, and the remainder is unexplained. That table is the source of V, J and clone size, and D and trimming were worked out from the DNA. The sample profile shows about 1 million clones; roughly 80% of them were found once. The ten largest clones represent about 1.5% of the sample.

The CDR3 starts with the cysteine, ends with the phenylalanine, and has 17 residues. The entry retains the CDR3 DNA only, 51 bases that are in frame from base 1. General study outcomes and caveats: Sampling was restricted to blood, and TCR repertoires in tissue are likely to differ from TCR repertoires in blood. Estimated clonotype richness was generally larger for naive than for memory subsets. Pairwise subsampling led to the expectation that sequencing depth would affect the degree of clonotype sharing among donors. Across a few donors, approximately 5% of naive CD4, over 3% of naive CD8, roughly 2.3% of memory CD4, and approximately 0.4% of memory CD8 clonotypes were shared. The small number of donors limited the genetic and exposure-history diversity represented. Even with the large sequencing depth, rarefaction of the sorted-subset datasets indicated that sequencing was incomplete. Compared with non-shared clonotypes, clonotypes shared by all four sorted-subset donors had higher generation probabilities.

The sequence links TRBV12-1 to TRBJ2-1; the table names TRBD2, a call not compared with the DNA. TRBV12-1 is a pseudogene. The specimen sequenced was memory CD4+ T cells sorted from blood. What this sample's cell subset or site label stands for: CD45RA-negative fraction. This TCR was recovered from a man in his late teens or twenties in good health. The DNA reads TGTGCCAGCAGCTTGACCTGGACTCCCCAAACCCACAATGAGCAGTTCTTC. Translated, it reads CASSLTWTPQTHNEQFF.